This T cell receptor beta chain was sequenced for a study of shared clonotypes between healthy human individuals. Study-level findings and limits: Clonotypes that were shared across four donors made up around 5% of naive CD4 clonotypes.

Trimming pared 0 bases from V and 3 bases from J, leaving 11 bases between. The germline V gene has CDR1 SGHNT and CDR2 YYREEE (reference sequence). The CDR3 runs 15 residues. A deep-level run was used for the assay. Profiling relied on immunoSEQ multiplex PCR, and the TCRdb table lists in-frame clones only, not all of them. The table lists under 1,900,000 clones, roughly 98.5% of them singletons, with about 0.4% in the top ten. Comments on this clone: Its antigen is still unknown.

Material: naive CD4+ T cells sorted from blood. Documented subset: CD45RA+ positively selected. This TCR derives from a man aged 30-40 years in good health. The rearrangement links TRBV5-4 to TRBJ2-3; tentative D call: TRBD1 (6 bases). The CDR3 loop is CASSLAARGTDTQYF. Here the CDR3 DNA reads TGTGCCAGCAGCTTGGCAGCGAGGGGGACAGATACGCAGTATTTT.